A single sample gave rise to the 8 T cell receptor beta chains below, sequenced in a study of T-cell memory formation after mild COVID-19 (dated by TCRdb to about 2021). Receptor libraries were prepared by 5' RACE. Instrument on record: Illumina NovaSeq 6000. TCRdb reprocessed the public reads (quality trimming at Q25 with fastp, clone calling with MiXCR) and kept in-frame beta chains. Identical CDR3 proteins give one entry, which carries the most common genes and DNA. This sample has around 200,000 distinct CDR3 sequences in its table, and 27% of those were observed once. The leading ten clones occupy approximately 10% of the sample. Sequencing was performed on PBMCs or a T cell subset sorted from them (not recorded which). Receptors were obtained from an adult woman who had mild COVID-19 (a few samples of this study predate the infection). The sample titles of this study are shuffled in the database, so cell type and time point are left out; the donor was told from shared clones.

This clonotype has more than one count but fewer than ten. In DNA form, the CDR3 reads TGTGCCAGCACCCTACTAGCGGATTACAATGAGCAGTTCTTC. Translated: CASTLLADYNEQFF. This chain links TRBV6-6 with TRBJ2-1, with 8 positions matching TRBD2. J gave up 4 bases and V 7 bases, and 6 bases lay outside the gene matches. This CDR3 comprises 14 residues. Germline V CDR1 and CDR2: MNHNY, SVGAGI (reference sequence).

This clonotype was found a few times. This sequence joins TRBV24-1 and TRBJ2-3; no reliable D call. This CDR3 is built from 12 residues. V lost 6 bases and J lost 4, with 7 bases in between. Germline lookup yields CDR1 KGHDR and CDR2 SFDVKD. The CDR3: CATSQPADTQYF. The DNA for the CDR3 is TGTGCCACCAGTCAACCCGCAGATACGCAGTATTTT.

In its sample, this clonotype was seen a few times. The chain recombines TRBV7-6 with TRBJ2-1, with unresolved D. Looked up from germline, CDR1 is SGHVS and CDR2 is FNYEAQ. This CDR3 has 14 residues. Trimming removed 1 base from V and 10 bases from J, with 14 bases in between. In nucleotides, the CDR3 is TGTGCCAGCAGCTTAGTCGGCTTGGGGAACGAGCAGTTCTTC. It encodes CASSLVGLGNEQFF.

This clonotype was detected only a few times. The V and J genes are TRBV7-3 and TRBJ1-2; D is unresolved. Germline loops: CDR1 SGHTA, CDR2 FQGTGA. The CDR3 has 15 amino acids. The V and J ends lost 0 bases and 6 bases respectively, with 14 bases between them. The CDR3 reads CASSLTTGPGHGYTF. DNA of the CDR3: TGTGCCAGCAGCTTAACTACCGGGCCCGGGCATGGCTACACCTTC.

This clonotype has only one observation. This chain links TRBV24-1 with TRBJ2-7; 9 bases map to TRBD2. V trimming: 7 bases; J trimming: 9 bases; junction bases outside the gene matches: 6. From germline, CDR1 is KGHDR and CDR2 SFDVKD. The CDR3 totals 12 residues. The CDR3 region is CATSRAGGSQYF. The DNA for the CDR3 is TGTGCCACCAGCCGAGCGGGAGGATCGCAGTACTTC.

This clonotype was detected once. This sequence joins TRBV20-1 and TRBJ1-1, with a possible D match to TRBD1 (5 bases). Germline V gene sequence: CDR1 DFQATT, CDR2 SNEGSKA (reference sequence). V lost 5 bases, J lost 4 bases, and 17 bases lay in between. The CDR3 covers 14 residues. The DNA for the CDR3 is TGCAGTGCTCTGCCGGGACTTTCGACCACTGAAGCTTTCTTT. Translating gives CSALPGLSTTEAFF.

There are a few counts of this clonotype. The CDR3 here is CASSPTHGTGRDTGELFF. The CDR3 DNA is TGTGCCAGCAGCCCAACCCATGGGACAGGGCGCGACACCGGGGAGCTGTTTTTT. The chain is built from TRBV3-1 and TRBJ2-2; 9 bases agree with TRBD1. The V and J ends lost 4 bases and 3 bases, in that order; junction bases with no gene match: 12. CDR1 and CDR2 (germline): LGHDT, YNNKEL (reference sequence). This CDR3 region has 18 residues. Full variable domain (rest looked up from reference TRBV3-1 and TRBJ2-2): DTAVSQTPKYLVTQMGNDKSIKCEQNLGHDTMYWYKQDSKKFLKIMFSYNNKELIINETVPNRFSPKSPDKAHLNLHINSLELGDSAVYFCASSPTHGTGRDTGELFFGEGSRLTVL.

The chain carries TRBV6-4 and TRBJ2-1; D gene ambiguous. Germline CDR1 is MRHNA and CDR2 is SNTAGT. Trimming left V 0 bases short and J 4 bases short, with 10 bases between. CDR3 length equals 15 residues. CDR3 in amino acids: CASSDSDSAYNEQFF. The CDR3 region has the DNA TGTGCCAGCAGTGACTCTGACTCCGCATACAATGAGCAGTTCTTC.